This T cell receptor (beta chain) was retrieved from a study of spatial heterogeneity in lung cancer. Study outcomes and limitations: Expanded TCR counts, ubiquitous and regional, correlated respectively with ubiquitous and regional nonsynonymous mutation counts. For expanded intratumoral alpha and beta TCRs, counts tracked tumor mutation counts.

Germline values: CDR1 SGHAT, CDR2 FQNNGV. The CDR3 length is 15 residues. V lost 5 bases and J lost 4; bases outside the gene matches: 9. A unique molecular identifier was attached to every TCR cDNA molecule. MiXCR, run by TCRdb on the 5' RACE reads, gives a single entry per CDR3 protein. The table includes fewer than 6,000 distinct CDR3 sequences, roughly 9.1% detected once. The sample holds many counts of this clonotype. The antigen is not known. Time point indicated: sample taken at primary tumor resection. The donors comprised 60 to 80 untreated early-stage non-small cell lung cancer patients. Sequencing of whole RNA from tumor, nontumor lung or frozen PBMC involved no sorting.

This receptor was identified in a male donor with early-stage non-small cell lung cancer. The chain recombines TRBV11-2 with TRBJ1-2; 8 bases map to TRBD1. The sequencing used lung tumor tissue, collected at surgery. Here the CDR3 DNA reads TGTGCCAGCAGCCCCCATTTGGGGACAGGCTATGGCTACACCTTC. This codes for CASSPHLGTGYGYTF.